The clone carrying this TCR beta chain occurred once. Categorization into cohorts depended on clinical history that participants reported. This sample is drawn from a study of blood T cell repertoires in COVID-19. About the study: Material from acute and convalescent COVID-19 was sourced from the United States, Italy and Spain. T cells, B-cell-depleted T cells, or PBMCs supplied cDNA or gDNA.

Original processing methods: Estimation of nucleated cell counts was performed using reference gene primer amplification. The data were produced by immunoSEQ multiplex PCR, yet TCRdb's version contains in-frame clones alone and is incomplete. D and trimming come from the DNA, and the V and J calls and clone size come from that table. This table has about 390,000 clones, about 86% appearing once. This TCR came from a woman aged 45-65 years who had recovered from COVID-19. The sample taken for sequencing was PBMCs or T cells enriched from blood (not recorded which).

CDR3 residues: CASNLGQGANEKLFF. The CDR3 nucleotides read TGTGCCAGCAACCTAGGGCAGGGGGCGAATGAAAAACTGTTTTTT. V is TRBV5-8 and J is TRBJ1-4; 8 bases agree with TRBD1. Trimming at V came to 6 bases and at J to 5 bases, leaving 9 bases not matched to a gene. The CDR3 is 15 amino acids. The germline V gene has CDR1 SGHTS and CDR2 YDEGEE.